This T cell receptor beta chain appears in the sequencing data of a study of blood T cell repertoires in COVID-19. Data came from immunoSEQ multiplex PCR; TCRdb stores just in-frame clones and leaves some out. Among under 80,000 clones listed, approximately 80% were seen once. Trimming removed 5 bases at V and 4 bases at J, with 15 bases between. The CDR3 extends over 15 amino acids. The germline gives CDR1 SGHVS, CDR2 FNYEAQ. The chain has TRBV7-6 and TRBJ1-3; a weak D match, TRBD1 (6 bases). The receptor was derived from a man between 65 and 79 years old with acute or convalescent COVID-19. Sequenced material: peripheral blood. CDR3 DNA sequence: TGTGCCAGCAGCCCCCAAGACAGGCAAGGAAACACCATATATTTT. Translated, it gives CASSPQDRQGNTIYF.